These 21 T cell receptor beta chains originate from one sample sequenced in a study of cytotoxic CD8 clonotypes in ibrutinib-treated CLL. Clones were read by immunoSEQ multiplex PCR, and TCRdb kept only the in-frame ones, dropping some. The profile shows some 310,000 clones, around four fifths of them singletons. Sequencing was performed on PBMCs, taken before ibrutinib treatment. These receptors were obtained from a human donor with chronic lymphocytic leukemia.

The rearrangement uses TRBV6-5 and TRBJ1-2, with 11 nucleotides matching TRBD1. After removal of 7 bases from V and 7 bases from J, the junction contained 11 bases not matched to a gene. The CDR3 contains 15 residues. The V gene's germline CDR1 is MNHEY and CDR2 SVGAGI. The CDR3 coding sequence is TGTGCCAGCATCCCGACGGGACAGGGGGTGGTTGGCTACACCTTC. It specifies CASIPTGQGVVGYTF.

CDR3 in DNA: TGTGCCAGCAGCTTAGATCATCGGCTGGAGACCCAGTACTTC. Translated: CASSLDHRLETQYF. The chain recombines TRBV11-2 with TRBJ2-5, with D unclear. The V end lost 0 bases, the J end lost 5 bases, and 10 bases lay between the germline ends. In germline, CDR1 is SGHAT, CDR2 FQNNGV. The CDR3 sequence is 14 residues long.

The CDR3 loop is CASSHPSGGAIYEQYF. The CDR3 region has the DNA TGCGCCAGCAGCCACCCTAGCGGGGGAGCCATCTACGAGCAGTACTTC. The gene calls are TRBV4-1 and TRBJ2-7, with TRBD2 matching over 10 bases. The CDR3 consists of 16 residues. The V gene's germline CDR1 is MGHRA and CDR2 YSYEKL. J lost 3 bases, V lost 3 bases, and 8 bases had no gene match.

CDR3 nucleotide sequence: TGTGCCAGCCCCGGCTCTGGAACGAGCTCCTACGAGCAGTACTTC. Amino acids: CASPGSGTSSYEQYF. The chain links TRBV28 to TRBJ2-7, with unresolved D. V was clipped by 8 bases and J by 0 bases, with 17 bases between them. This CDR3 is 15 amino acids long. Germline-derived CDR1 and CDR2 are MDHEN and SYDVKM.

V usage is TRBV27 and J usage is TRBJ1-5; TRBD1 matches at 10 bases. The V and J ends lost 6 bases and 2 bases, in that order; junction bases with no gene match: 13. CDR3 length: 18 residues. CDR1 MNHEY and CDR2 SMNVEV come from the germline V gene (reference sequence). The CDR3: CASRSGPGTGERNQPQHF. The CDR3 DNA reads as TGTGCCAGCAGATCAGGTCCCGGGACAGGGGAACGCAATCAGCCCCAGCATTTT.

This chain uses TRBV9 with TRBJ1-1, with 10 bases lining up with TRBD1. V lost 4 bases to trimming and J lost 5 bases; unmatched junction nucleotides: 14. The CDR3 is 17 residues long. Germline assignment: CDR1 SGDLS and CDR2 YYNGEE. The CDR3 nucleotides are TGTGCCAGCAGCCCAAGGGACAGGGGAACGGGAAGGACTGAAGCTTTCTTT. This gives the protein CASSPRDRGTGRTEAFF.

The chain combines TRBV7-6 with TRBJ1-2; 7 bases fit TRBD1. J was trimmed by 7 bases and V by 8 bases; bases with no gene match: 10. Germline V gene sequence: CDR1 SGHVS, CDR2 FNYEAQ. The CDR3 is 13 residues long. The chain's CDR3 is CASSEGGGSGYTF. The CDR3 bases are TGTGCCAGCTCAGAGGGAGGGGGCTCTGGCTACACCTTC.

This clone was detected only a few times. The genes are TRBV7-9 and TRBJ2-3; D not resolved. CDR3 size: 15 residues. The germline gives CDR1 SEHNR, CDR2 FQNEAQ (reference sequence). Trimming cost V 3 bases and J 2 bases, with 12 bases left between them. The CDR3 spells CASSLNRIPTDTQYF. CDR3 DNA: TGTGCCAGCAGCTTGAACCGCATACCCACAGATACGCAGTATTTT.

The rearrangement uses TRBV7-8 and TRBJ2-2, with 8 nucleotides matching TRBD2. There are 14 residues in the CDR3. Germline CDR1 SGHVS, CDR2 FQNEAQ. V shed 0 bases, J shed 8 bases, and the junction held 2 bases outside the gene matches. The CDR3 sequence: CASSLASGSGELFF. The CDR3 DNA follows: TGTGCCAGCAGCTTAGCCAGCGGGAGTGGGGAGCTGTTTTTT.

V and J are TRBV4-1 and TRBJ1-4; no definite D call. With 2 bases removed from V and 0 bases from J, the gap between germline ends came to 7 bases. Germline CDR1 and CDR2: MGHRA and YSYEKL. The CDR3 is 15 residues long. In DNA, the CDR3 is TGCGCCAGCAGCCAAAGGCAAGCAACTAATGAAAAACTGTTTTTT. Protein sequence: CASSQRQATNEKLFF.

J is TRBJ2-1 and V is TRBV30; the D is unclear. The length of the CDR3 is 12 residues. CDR1 is GTSNPN and CDR2 is SVGIG in the germline V gene (reference sequence). The V end was cut by 0 bases, the J end by 9 bases, with 9 bases between. The CDR3, as DNA: TGTGCCTGGAGTGTACTGTGGGGTGAGCAGTTCTTC. It translates to CAWSVLWGEQFF.

This clone showed up just once. The chain recombines TRBV7-2 with TRBJ2-3; no clear D gene. The V and J ends lost 1 base and 4 bases respectively, with 15 bases between them. The CDR3 contains 16 residues. Germline-derived CDR1 and CDR2 are SGHTA and FQGNSA. CDR3: CASSLGIGSEADTQYF. CDR3 nucleotides: TGTGCCAGCAGCTTAGGTATTGGTTCGGAAGCAGATACGCAGTATTTT.

This clone has a handful of counts. The gene calls are TRBV2 and TRBJ1-1, with D possibly being TRBD1 (6 bases). V gave up 6 bases and J gave up 5 bases, with 13 bases separating them. Germline V gene data show CDR1 as SNHLY and CDR2 as FYNNEI. The CDR3 covers 13 residues. CDR3 residues: CASRIQGNTEAFF. The DNA of the CDR3 is TGTGCCAGCAGGATACAGGGTAATACTGAAGCTTTCTTT.

This clone appeared a few times. The rearrangement links TRBV5-5 to TRBJ1-1, with unresolved D. V lost 2 bases to trimming and J lost 1 base, with 9 bases between them. The CDR3 contains 14 residues. CDR1 and CDR2 from the germline V gene are SGHKS and YYEKEE (reference sequence). The chain's CDR3 is CASSLTWGNTEAFF. In DNA, the CDR3 is TGTGCCAGCAGCTTAACGTGGGGGAACACTGAAGCTTTCTTT.

The rearrangement joins TRBV7-2 to TRBJ1-4; no clear D. The germline gives CDR1 SGHTA, CDR2 FQGNSA. The ends were cut back, 5 bases at V and 4 bases at J, with 11 bases in the middle. The CDR3 covers 14 residues. The CDR3 here is CASSPDGNNEKLFF. CDR3 in DNA: TGTGCCAGCAGCCCCGACGGGAATAATGAAAAACTGTTTTTT.

The chain has TRBV2 and TRBJ2-3; TRBD2 matches 8 bases. With V trimmed by 8 bases and J by 12 bases, 10 bases remained unmatched. This CDR3 has 12 amino acids. The V gene's germline CDR1 is SNHLY and CDR2 FYNNEI. The CDR3 sequence: CASGFSGTPQYF. CDR3 coding DNA: TGTGCCAGCGGTTTTAGCGGGACCCCACAGTATTTT.

The genes are TRBV7-2 and TRBJ2-1, with D hard to call. Trimming took off 7 bases at V and 0 bases at J, with 10 bases between the two ends. The CDR3 contains 14 residues. CDR1 SGHTA and CDR2 FQGNSA come from the germline V gene. CDR3 DNA: TGTGCCAGCATGCGATTTAGCTCCTACAATGAGCAGTTCTTC. As protein: CASMRFSSYNEQFF.

This sequence joins TRBV5-5 and TRBJ2-7; D unclear. The CDR3 is made up of 15 amino acids. V was cut by 0 bases and J by 2 bases, with 12 bases left in between. Germline V gene lookup returns CDR1 SGHKS and CDR2 YYEKEE (reference sequence). The CDR3 DNA reads as TGTGCCAGCAGCTTGGAAGGAGTAGGCACCTACGAGCAGTACTTC. Protein: CASSLEGVGTYEQYF.

This clone was observed a handful of times. This sequence joins TRBV11-2 and TRBJ2-7; D unclear. Germline CDR1 and CDR2: SGHAT and FQNNGV. The CDR3 has 13 residues. V lost 0 bases and J 0 bases, leaving 3 bases between the germline ends. In DNA form, the CDR3 reads TGTGCCAGCAGCTTAGAAATCTCCTACGAGCAGTACTTC. This encodes CASSLEISYEQYF.

The chain joins TRBV5-3 to TRBJ1-4; no definite D call. TRBV5-3 qualifies as an ORF whose function is uncertain. With 5 bases removed from V and 7 bases from J, the gap between germline ends came to 24 bases. The CDR3 loop spans 17 amino acids. DNA of the CDR3: TGTGCCAGAAGTCATTTCGCTTCCTCCCCGAGTGGTGAAAAACTGTTTTTT. Its protein is CARSHFASSPSGEKLFF.

J is TRBJ1-1 and V is TRBV5-1; the D gene is possibly TRBD1 (6 bases). Trimming took 1 base from V and 6 from J, leaving 10 bases between them. The CDR3 sequence is 13 residues long. CDR1 and CDR2 (germline): SGHRS, YFSETQ. The CDR3 bases are TGCGCCAGCAGCTTGACAGGGTCCGCTGAAGCTTTCTTT. Translation: CASSLTGSAEAFF.